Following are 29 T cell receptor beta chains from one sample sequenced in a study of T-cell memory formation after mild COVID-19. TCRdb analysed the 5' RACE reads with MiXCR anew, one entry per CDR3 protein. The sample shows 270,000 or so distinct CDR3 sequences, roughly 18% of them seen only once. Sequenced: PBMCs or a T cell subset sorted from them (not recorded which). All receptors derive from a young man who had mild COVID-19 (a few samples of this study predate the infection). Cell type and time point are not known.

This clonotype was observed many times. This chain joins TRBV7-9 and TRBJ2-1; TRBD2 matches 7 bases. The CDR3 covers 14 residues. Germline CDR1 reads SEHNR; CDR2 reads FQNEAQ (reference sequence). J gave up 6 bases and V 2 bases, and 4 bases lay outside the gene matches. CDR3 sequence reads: CASSLSGTTNEQFF. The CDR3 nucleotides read TGTGCCAGCAGCTTATCCGGGACTACCAATGAGCAGTTCTTC.

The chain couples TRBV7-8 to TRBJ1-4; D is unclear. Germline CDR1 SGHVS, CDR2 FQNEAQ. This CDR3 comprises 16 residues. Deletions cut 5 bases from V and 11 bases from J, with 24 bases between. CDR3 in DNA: TGTGCCAGCAGCCGGGTGCTAGGGAAGGATCCCCTCAAACTGTTTTTT. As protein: CASSRVLGKDPLKLFF.

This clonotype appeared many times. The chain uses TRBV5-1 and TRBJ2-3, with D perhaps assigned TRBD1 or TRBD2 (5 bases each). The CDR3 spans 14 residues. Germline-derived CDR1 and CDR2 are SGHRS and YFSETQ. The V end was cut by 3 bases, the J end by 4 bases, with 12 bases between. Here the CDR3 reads CASSSGPAPDTQYF. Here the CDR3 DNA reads TGCGCCAGCAGCTCGGGGCCAGCTCCAGATACGCAGTATTTT.

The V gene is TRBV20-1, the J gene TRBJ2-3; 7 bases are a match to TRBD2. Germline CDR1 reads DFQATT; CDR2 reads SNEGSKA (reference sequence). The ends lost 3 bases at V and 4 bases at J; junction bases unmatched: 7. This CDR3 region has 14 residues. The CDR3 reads CSARRAGEADTQYF. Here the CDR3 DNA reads TGCAGTGCTAGGCGCGCGGGGGAGGCAGATACGCAGTATTTT.

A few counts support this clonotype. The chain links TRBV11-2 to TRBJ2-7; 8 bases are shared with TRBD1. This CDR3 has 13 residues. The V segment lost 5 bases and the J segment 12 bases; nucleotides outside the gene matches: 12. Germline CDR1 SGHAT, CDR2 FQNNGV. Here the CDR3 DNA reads TGTGCCAGCAGCCCACCCCCCTGGGACAGGCTGTACGTC. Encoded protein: CASSPPPWDRLYV.

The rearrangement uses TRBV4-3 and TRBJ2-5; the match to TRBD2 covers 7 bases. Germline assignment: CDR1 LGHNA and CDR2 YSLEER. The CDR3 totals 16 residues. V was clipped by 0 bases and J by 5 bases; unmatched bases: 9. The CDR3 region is CASSQDKGAGGETQYF. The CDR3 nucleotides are TGCGCCAGCAGCCAAGATAAAGGGGCCGGGGGGGAGACCCAGTACTTC.

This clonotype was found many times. This chain's CDR3 is CASSERVMGETQYF. CDR3 DNA sequence: TGTGCCAGCAGTGAAAGAGTTATGGGAGAGACCCAGTACTTC. This chain connects TRBV6-1 to TRBJ2-5; D gene ambiguous. From germline, CDR1 is MNHNS and CDR2 SASEGT. This CDR3 is built from 14 residues. V was pared by 2 bases and J by 4 bases, with 11 bases between.

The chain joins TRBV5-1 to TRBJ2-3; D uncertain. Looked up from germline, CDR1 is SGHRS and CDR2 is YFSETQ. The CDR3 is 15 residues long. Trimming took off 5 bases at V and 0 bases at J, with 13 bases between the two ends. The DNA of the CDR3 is TGCGCCAGCAGACGGAATCTGGTTAGCACAGATACGCAGTATTTT. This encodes CASRRNLVSTDTQYF.

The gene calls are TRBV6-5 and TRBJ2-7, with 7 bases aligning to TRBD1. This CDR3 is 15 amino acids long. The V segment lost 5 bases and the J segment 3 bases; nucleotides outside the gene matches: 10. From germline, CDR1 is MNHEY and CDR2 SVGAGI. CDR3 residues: CASSLRQGRYYEQYF. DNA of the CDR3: TGTGCCAGCAGTCTCCGACAGGGCCGCTACTACGAGCAGTACTTC.

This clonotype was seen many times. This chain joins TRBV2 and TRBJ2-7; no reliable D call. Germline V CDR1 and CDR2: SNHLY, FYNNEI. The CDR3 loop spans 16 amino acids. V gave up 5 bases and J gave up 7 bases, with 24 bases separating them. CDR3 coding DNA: TGTGCCAGCAGTAGATCCCGCCAGGCCGGGTGGTTGGAGCAGTACTTC. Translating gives CASSRSRQAGWLEQYF.

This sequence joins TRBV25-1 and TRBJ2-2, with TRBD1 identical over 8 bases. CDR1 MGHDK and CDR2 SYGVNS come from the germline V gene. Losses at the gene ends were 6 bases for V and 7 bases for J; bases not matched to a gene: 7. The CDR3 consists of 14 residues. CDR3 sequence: CASRAGQGIGELFF. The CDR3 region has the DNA TGTGCCAGCAGGGCTGGACAGGGAATCGGGGAGCTGTTTTTT.

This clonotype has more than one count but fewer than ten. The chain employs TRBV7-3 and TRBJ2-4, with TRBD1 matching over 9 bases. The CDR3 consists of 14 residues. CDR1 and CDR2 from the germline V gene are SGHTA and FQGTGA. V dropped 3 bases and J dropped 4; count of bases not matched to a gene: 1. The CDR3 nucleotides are TGTGCCAGCAGCTTTGACAGGGGGAAAAACATTCAGTACTTC. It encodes CASSFDRGKNIQYF.

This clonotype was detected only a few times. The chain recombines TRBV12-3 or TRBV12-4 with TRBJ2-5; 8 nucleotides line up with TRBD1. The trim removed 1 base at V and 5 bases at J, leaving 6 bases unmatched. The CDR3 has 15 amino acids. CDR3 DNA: TGTGCCAGCAGTTTAGGGCAGGGGGCTCGGGAGACCCAGTACTTC. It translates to CASSLGQGARETQYF.

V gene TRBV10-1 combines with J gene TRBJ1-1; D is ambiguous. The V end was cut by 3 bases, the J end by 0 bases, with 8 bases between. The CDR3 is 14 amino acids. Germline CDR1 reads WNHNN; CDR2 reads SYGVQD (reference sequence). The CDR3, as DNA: TGCGCCAGCAGTGAAGAGGGAATGAACACTGAAGCTTTCTTT. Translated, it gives CASSEEGMNTEAFF.

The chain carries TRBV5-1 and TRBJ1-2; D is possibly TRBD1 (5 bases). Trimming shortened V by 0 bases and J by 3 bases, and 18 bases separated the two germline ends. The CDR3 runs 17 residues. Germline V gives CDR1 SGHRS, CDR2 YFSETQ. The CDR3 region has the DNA TGCGCCAGCAGCTTGGCACGGGGACTTCGGCGCGACTATGGCTACACCTTC. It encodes CASSLARGLRRDYGYTF.

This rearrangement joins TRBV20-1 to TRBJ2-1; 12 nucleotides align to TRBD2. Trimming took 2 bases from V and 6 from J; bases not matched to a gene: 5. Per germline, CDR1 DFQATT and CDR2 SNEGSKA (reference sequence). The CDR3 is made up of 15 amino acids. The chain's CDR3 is CSARSSGGAGNEQFF. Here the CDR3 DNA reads TGCAGTGCTAGATCTAGCGGGGGGGCCGGCAATGAGCAGTTCTTC.

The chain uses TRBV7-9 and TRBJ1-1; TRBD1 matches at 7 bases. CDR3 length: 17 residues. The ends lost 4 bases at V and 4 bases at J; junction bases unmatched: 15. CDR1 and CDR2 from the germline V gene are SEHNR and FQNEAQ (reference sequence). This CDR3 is CASSWMDLRGRVTEAFF. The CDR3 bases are TGTGCCAGCAGCTGGATGGACCTTAGGGGGCGGGTCACTGAAGCTTTCTTT. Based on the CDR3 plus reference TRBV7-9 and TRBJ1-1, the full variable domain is DTGVSQNPRHKITKRGQNVTFRCDPISEHNRLYWYRQTLGQGPEFLTYFQNEAQLEKSRLLSDRFSAERPKGSFSTLEIQRTEQGDSAMYLCASSWMDLRGRVTEAFFGQGTRLTVV.

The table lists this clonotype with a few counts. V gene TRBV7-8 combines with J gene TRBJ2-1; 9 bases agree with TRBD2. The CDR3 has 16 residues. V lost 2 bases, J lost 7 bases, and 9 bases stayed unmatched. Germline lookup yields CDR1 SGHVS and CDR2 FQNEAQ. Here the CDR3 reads CASSLRRSGGSNEQFF. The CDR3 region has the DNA TGTGCCAGCAGCTTAAGGCGTAGCGGGGGTTCGAATGAGCAGTTCTTC.

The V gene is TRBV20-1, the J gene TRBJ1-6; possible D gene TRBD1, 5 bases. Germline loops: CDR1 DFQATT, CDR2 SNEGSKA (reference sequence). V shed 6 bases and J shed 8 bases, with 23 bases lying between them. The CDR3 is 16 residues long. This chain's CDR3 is CSASVEPGHSDSPLHF. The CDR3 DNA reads TGCAGTGCCAGCGTCGAACCAGGGCATTCTGATTCACCCCTCCACTTT.

CDR3 protein: CSARDLAGSYNEQFF. DNA of the CDR3: TGCAGTGCTAGAGACCTAGCGGGCTCCTACAATGAGCAGTTCTTC. This sequence joins TRBV20-1 and TRBJ2-1, with TRBD2 matching 8 bases. CDR1 and CDR2 from the germline V gene are DFQATT and SNEGSKA (reference sequence). Trimming removed 0 bases from V and 0 bases from J; junction bases left unmatched: 1. The CDR3 is 15 residues long.

The CDR3 DNA is TGTGCCAGCATCAAAAGGGGGCCGTCCACTGAAGCTTTCTTT. This translates into CASIKRGPSTEAFF. This sequence joins TRBV5-6 and TRBJ1-1; TRBD1 agrees at 7 bases. After removal of 6 bases from V and 4 bases from J, the junction contained 9 bases not matched to a gene. Germline V CDR1 and CDR2: SGHDT, YYEEEE. This CDR3 has 14 residues.

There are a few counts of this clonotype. CDR3 in DNA: TGTGCCAGCTCACCGGAGAGGGATACGCAGTATTTT. Translating it yields CASSPERDTQYF. The chain has TRBV18 and TRBJ2-3; D gene uncertain. CDR1 KGHSH and CDR2 LQKENI come from the germline V gene. The CDR3 spans 12 residues. The germline V and J ends were trimmed by 3 bases and 6 bases, with 7 bases remaining between them.

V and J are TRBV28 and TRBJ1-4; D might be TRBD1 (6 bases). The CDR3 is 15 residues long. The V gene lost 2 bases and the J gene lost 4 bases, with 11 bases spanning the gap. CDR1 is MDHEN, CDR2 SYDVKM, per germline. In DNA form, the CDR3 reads TGTGCCAGCAGTTTACAGGACAGTCTTAATGAAAAACTGTTTTTT. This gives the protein CASSLQDSLNEKLFF. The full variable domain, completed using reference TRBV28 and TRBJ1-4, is DVKVTQSSRYLVKRTGEKVFLECVQDMDHENMFWYRQDPGLGLRLIYFSYDVKMKEKGDIPEGYSVSREKKERFSLILESASTNQTSMYLCASSLQDSLNEKLFFGSGTQLSVL.

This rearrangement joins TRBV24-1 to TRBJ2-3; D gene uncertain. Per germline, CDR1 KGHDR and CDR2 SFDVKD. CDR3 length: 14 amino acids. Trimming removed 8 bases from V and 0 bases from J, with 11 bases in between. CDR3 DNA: TGTGCCACCACGGGCAAGCCTAGCACAGATACGCAGTATTTT. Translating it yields CATTGKPSTDTQYF.

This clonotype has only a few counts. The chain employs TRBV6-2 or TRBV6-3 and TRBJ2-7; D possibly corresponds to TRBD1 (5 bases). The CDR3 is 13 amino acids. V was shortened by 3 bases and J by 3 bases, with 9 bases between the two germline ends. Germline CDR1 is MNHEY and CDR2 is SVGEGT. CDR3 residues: CASSYRQGYEQYV. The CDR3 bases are TGTGCCAGCAGTTATCGGCAGGGCTACGAGCAGTACGTC.

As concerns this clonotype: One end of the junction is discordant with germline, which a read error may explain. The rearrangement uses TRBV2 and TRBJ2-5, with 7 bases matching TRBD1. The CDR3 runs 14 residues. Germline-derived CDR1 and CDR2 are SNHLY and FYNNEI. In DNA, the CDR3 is TGTGACAGCAGTGCCAGGACAGGCCAAGAGACCCAGTACTTC. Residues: CDSSARTGQETQYF.

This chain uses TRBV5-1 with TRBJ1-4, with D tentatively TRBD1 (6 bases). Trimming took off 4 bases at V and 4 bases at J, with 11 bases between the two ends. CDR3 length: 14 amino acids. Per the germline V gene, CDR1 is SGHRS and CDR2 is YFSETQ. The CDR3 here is CASSVQGNNEKLFF. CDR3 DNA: TGCGCCAGCAGCGTACAGGGAAATAATGAAAAACTGTTTTTT.

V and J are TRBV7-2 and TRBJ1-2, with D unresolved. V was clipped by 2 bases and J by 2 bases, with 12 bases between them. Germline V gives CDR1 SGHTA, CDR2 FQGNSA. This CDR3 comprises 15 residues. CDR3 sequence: CASSLLTTFNYGYTF. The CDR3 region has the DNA TGTGCCAGCAGCTTACTTACAACATTCAACTATGGCTACACCTTC.

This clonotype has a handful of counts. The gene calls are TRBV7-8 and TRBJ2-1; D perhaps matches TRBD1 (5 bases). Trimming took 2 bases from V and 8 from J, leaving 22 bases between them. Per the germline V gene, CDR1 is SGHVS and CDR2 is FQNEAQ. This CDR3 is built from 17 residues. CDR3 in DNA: TGTGCCAGCAGCTTAAGCCGAGCAGGGTTTGTGGGGCATGAGCAGTTCTTC. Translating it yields CASSLSRAGFVGHEQFF.